The 8 T cell receptor beta chains below come from one sample, sequenced in a study of cytomegalovirus exposure and HLA in healthy donors. Some clones are missing from TCRdb's copy, which holds only in-frame ones; the method was immunoSEQ multiplex PCR. The data show 250,000 to 400,000 clones, roughly 90% seen once. Material: PBMCs. The receptor set was obtained from a young woman in good health and CMV-seropositive.

The chain employs TRBV28 and TRBJ1-6; tentative D call: TRBD1 (6 bases). Germline loops: CDR1 MDHEN, CDR2 SYDVKM. With 10 bases removed from V and 0 bases from J, the gap between germline ends came to 13 bases. The CDR3 is 15 residues long. The CDR3 bases are TGTGCCATTAGGGGGATACTCTCCTATAATTCACCCCTCCACTTT. Translation: CAIRGILSYNSPLHF.

V and J are TRBV13 and TRBJ1-6; 8 bases line up with TRBD1. This CDR3 has 16 residues. Germline lookup yields CDR1 PRHDT and CDR2 FYEKMQ (reference sequence). The junction had 9 bases not matched to a gene; V was cut back by 2 bases and J by 9 bases. CDR3 residues: CASSLRRQGTVSPLHF. The CDR3 DNA follows: TGTGCCAGCAGCTTACGCCGACAGGGGACCGTTTCACCCCTCCACTTT.

The gene calls are TRBV10-2 and TRBJ2-1; 8 bases fit TRBD1. The CDR3 has 17 amino acids. Germline CDR1 reads WSHSY; CDR2 reads SAAADI. With 2 bases clipped from V and 7 bases from J, the junction kept 13 bases outside the gene matches. The CDR3: CASSEGGQVRNRNEQFF. The CDR3 bases are TGCGCCAGCAGTGAGGGGGGACAGGTGAGAAATAGGAATGAGCAGTTCTTC.

J is TRBJ2-1 and V is TRBV5-3; possibly TRBD2 for D (6 bases). TRBV5-3 is known as an ORF, though its function is uncertain. Trimming took 4 bases from V and 3 from J, leaving 8 bases between them. This CDR3 contains 13 residues. The CDR3 reads CARSTGLYNEQFF. CDR3 nucleotides: TGTGCCAGAAGCACGGGACTCTACAATGAGCAGTTCTTC.

The genes are TRBV13 and TRBJ1-4; D is unresolved. Germline V lookup: CDR1 PRHDT, CDR2 FYEKMQ (reference sequence). V shed 0 bases and J shed 1 base, with 9 bases lying between them. CDR3 length: 16 amino acids. The CDR3 nucleotides are TGTGCCAGCAGCTTAGGGCTCCGGGGAACTAATGAAAAACTGTTTTTT. Its protein is CASSLGLRGTNEKLFF. Combining the CDR3 with reference TRBV13 and TRBJ1-4 gives the whole variable domain AAGVIQSPRHLIKEKRETATLKCYPIPRHDTVYWYQQGPGQDPQFLISFYEKMQSDKGSIPDRFSAQQFSDYHSELNMSSLELGDSALYFCASSLGLRGTNEKLFFGSGTQLSVL.

This chain connects TRBV27 to TRBJ1-6, with D maybe TRBD1 (5 bases). CDR3 length equals 19 residues. V lost 10 bases and J lost 0, with 25 bases in between. Per germline, CDR1 MNHEY and CDR2 SMNVEV (reference sequence). CDR3 sequence reads: CATKRVAGMGYSYNSPLHF. CDR3 in DNA: TGTGCCACAAAAAGGGTGGCAGGGATGGGATACTCCTATAATTCACCCCTCCACTTT.

The chain uses TRBV28 and TRBJ2-1; no reliable D call. There are 14 residues in the CDR3. V lost 2 bases and J 4 bases, leaving 9 bases between the germline ends. CDR1 MDHEN and CDR2 SYDVKM come from the germline V gene. The DNA for the CDR3 is TGTGCCAGCAGTTTACAGGCCCAATACAATGAGCAGTTCTTC. Encoded protein: CASSLQAQYNEQFF.

The chain has TRBV6-6 and TRBJ1-2, with 7 bases identical to TRBD1. Germline V gene data show CDR1 as MNHNY and CDR2 as SVGAGI (reference sequence). Trimming at V came to 2 bases and at J to 2 bases, leaving 8 bases not matched to a gene. The CDR3 loop spans 16 amino acids. The DNA of the CDR3 is TGTGCCAGCAGTTACCGATCGACAGGGAACAACTATGGCTACACCTTC. It codes for CASSYRSTGNNYGYTF.